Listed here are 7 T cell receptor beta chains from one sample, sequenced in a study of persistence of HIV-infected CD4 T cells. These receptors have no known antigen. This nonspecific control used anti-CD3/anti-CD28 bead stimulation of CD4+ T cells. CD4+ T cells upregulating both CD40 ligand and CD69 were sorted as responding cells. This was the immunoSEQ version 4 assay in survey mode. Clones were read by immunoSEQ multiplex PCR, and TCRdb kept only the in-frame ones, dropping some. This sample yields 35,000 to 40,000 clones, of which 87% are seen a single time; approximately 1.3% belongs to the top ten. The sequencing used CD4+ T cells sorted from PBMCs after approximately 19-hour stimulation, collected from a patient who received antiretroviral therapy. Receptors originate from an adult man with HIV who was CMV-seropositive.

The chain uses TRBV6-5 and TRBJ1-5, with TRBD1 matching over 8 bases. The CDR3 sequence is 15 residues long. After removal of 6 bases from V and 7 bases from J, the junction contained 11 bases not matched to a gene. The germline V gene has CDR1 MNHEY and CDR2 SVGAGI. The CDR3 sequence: CASRPGTGHGQPQHF. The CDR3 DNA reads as TGTGCCAGCAGACCAGGGACAGGCCACGGGCAGCCCCAGCATTTT.

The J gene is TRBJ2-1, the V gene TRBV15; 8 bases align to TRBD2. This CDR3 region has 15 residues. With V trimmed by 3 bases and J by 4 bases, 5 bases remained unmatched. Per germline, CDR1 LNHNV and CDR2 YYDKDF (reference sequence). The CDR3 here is CATSRVSGIYNEQFF. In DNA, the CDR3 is TGTGCCACCAGCAGGGTTAGCGGGATATACAATGAGCAGTTCTTC.

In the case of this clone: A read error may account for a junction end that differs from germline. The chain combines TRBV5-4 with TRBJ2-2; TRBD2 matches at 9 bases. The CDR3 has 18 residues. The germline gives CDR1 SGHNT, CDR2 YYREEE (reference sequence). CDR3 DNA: TGTGCCCGCAGCGGGGGGCCAGTGGGGGGCGGGAACACCGGGGAGCTGTTTTTT. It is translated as CARSGGPVGGGNTGELFF.

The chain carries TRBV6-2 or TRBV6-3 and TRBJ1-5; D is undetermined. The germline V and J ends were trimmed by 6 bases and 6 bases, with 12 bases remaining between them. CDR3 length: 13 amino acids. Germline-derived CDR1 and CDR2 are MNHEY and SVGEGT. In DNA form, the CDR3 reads TGTGCCAGCAGCCCGCCCCGGTCTCAGCCCCAGCATTTT. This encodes CASSPPRSQPQHF.

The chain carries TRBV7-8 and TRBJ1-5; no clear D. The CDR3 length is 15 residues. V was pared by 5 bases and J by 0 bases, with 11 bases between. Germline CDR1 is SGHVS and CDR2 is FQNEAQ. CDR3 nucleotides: TGTGCCAGCAGCCCTACTCGGGTTAGCAATCAGCCCCAGCATTTT. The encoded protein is CASSPTRVSNQPQHF.

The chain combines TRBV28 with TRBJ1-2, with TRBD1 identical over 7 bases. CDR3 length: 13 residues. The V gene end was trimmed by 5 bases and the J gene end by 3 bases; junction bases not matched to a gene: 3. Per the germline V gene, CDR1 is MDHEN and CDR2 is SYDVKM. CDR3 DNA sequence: TGTGCCAGCAGTCTACAGGGGTACTATGGCTACACCTTC. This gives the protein CASSLQGYYGYTF.

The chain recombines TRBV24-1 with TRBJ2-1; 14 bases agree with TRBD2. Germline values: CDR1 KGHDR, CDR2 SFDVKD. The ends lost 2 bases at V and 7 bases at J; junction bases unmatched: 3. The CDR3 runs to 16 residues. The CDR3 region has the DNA TGTGCCACCAGTGATTCGCGGACTAGCGGGAGGAATGAGCAGTTCTTC. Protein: CATSDSRTSGRNEQFF.